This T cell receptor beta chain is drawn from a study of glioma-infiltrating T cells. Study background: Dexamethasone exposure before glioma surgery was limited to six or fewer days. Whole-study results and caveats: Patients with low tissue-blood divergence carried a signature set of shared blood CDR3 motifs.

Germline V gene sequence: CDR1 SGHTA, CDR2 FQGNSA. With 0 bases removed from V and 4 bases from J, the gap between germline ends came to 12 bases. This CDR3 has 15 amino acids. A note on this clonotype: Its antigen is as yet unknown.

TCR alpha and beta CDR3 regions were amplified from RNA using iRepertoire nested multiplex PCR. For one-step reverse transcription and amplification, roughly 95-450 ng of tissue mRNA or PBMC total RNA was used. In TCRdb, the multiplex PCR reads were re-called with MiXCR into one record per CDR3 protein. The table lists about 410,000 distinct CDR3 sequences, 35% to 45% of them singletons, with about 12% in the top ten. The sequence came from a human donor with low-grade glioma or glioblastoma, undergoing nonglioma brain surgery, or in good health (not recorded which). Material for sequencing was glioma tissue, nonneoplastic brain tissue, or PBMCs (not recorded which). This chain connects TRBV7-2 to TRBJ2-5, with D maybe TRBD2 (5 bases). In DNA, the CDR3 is TGTGCCAGCAGCTTAGCGCGTGGGGAGAGAGAGACCCAGTACTTC. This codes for CASSLARGERETQYF.